Each of the 18 T cell receptor beta chains below was sequenced from the same sample in a study of T cell repertoires in cytomegalovirus infection. MiXCR, applied by TCRdb to the reads, yields one record per CDR3 protein. The profile shows roughly 230,000 distinct CDR3 sequences, roughly 23% of them singletons. The sample taken for sequencing was CD8+ T cells from PBMCs. These receptors came from a human donor in good health (CMV status not recorded). Some clones in this sample may be carry-over from other donors' samples.

Regarding this clonotype: Since a much larger clone is just one base distant, this may be a read error. The chain joins TRBV28 to TRBJ1-1, with 10 bases aligning to TRBD1. CDR1 and CDR2 from the germline V gene are MDHEN and SYDVKM. This CDR3 comprises 15 residues. V was pared by 8 bases and J by 7 bases, with 13 bases of the junction left unmatched. The DNA for the CDR3 is TGTGCCAGCGCTCTAATAGGACAGGGGGTACTTGAAGCTTTCTTT. Translated: CASALIGQGVLEAFF.

The chain recombines TRBV14 with TRBJ1-6; perhaps TRBD1 as D (6 bases). Germline CDR1 reads SGHDN; CDR2 reads FVKESK. Trimming took 2 bases from V and 10 from J, leaving 12 bases between them. CDR3 length equals 14 residues. The CDR3 DNA reads as TGTGCCAGCAGCCAAACCAGGGGTGGATCACCCCTCCACTTT. Residues: CASSQTRGGSPLHF. Combining the CDR3 with reference TRBV14 and TRBJ1-6 gives the whole variable domain EAGVTQFPSHSVIEKGQTVTLRCDPISGHDNLYWYRRVMGKEIKFLLHFVKESKQDESGMPNNRFLAERTGGTYSTLKVQPAELEDSGVYFCASSQTRGGSPLHFGNGTRLTVT.

This clonotype came up many times. V gene TRBV7-2 combines with J gene TRBJ2-1; D remains ambiguous. Looked up from germline, CDR1 is SGHTA and CDR2 is FQGNSA. The CDR3 is made up of 14 amino acids. With 5 bases removed from V and 3 bases from J, the gap between germline ends came to 11 bases. In nucleotides, the CDR3 is TGTGCCAGCAGCGAACGGGTGGGCTACAATGAGCAGTTCTTC. This codes for CASSERVGYNEQFF. Full variable domain (remainder filled in from reference TRBV7-2 and TRBJ2-1): GAGVSQSPSNKVTEKGKDVELRCDPISGHTALYWYRQSLGQGLEFLIYFQGNSAPDKSGLPSDRFSAERTGGSVSTLTIQRTQQEDSAVYLCASSERVGYNEQFFGPGTRLTVL.

This clonotype was found a few times. The V call is TRBV6-1, the J call TRBJ2-7, with D unclear. Germline loops: CDR1 MNHNS, CDR2 SASEGT. Trimming left V 6 bases short and J 6 bases short, with 12 bases between. The CDR3 spans 12 residues. The CDR3, as DNA: TGTGCCAGCAGGAGTAATGTAGGCGAGCAGTACTTC. Its protein product is CASRSNVGEQYF.

This clonotype was detected only a few times. This chain links TRBV4-1 with TRBJ2-3; 9 bases align to TRBD2. V was pared by 1 base and J by 2 bases, with 10 bases of the junction left unmatched. CDR1 MGHRA and CDR2 YSYEKL come from the germline V gene. This CDR3 is 18 amino acids long. The CDR3 here is CASSQGPRLAGNTDTQYF. In DNA form, the CDR3 reads TGCGCCAGCAGCCAAGGTCCGCGGCTAGCGGGGAACACAGATACGCAGTATTTT.

This clonotype showed up just a few times. CDR3 region: CASSRLADEQYF. In DNA form, the CDR3 reads TGTGCCAGCAGTCGACTAGCCGACGAGCAGTACTTC. The rearrangement joins TRBV6-6 to TRBJ2-7; 7 bases fit TRBD2. The V gene's germline CDR1 is MNHNY and CDR2 SVGAGI (reference sequence). The CDR3 length is 12 residues. The V and J ends lost 5 bases and 5 bases, in that order; junction bases with no gene match: 3.

In this sample, this clonotype turned up a few times. The chain recombines TRBV7-2 with TRBJ2-7; no reliable D call. V lost 3 bases, J lost 3 bases, and 9 bases lay in between. Germline values: CDR1 SGHTA, CDR2 FQGNSA. This CDR3 has 13 residues. CDR3 DNA sequence: TGTGCCAGCAGCTTCGCCAGCGTCTACGAGCAGTACTTC. Residues: CASSFASVYEQYF.

The V gene is TRBV7-9, the J gene TRBJ2-1; TRBD2 matches at 10 bases. V lost 7 bases to trimming and J lost 7 bases; unmatched junction nucleotides: 4. The CDR3 runs 13 residues. CDR1 is SEHNR, CDR2 FQNEAQ, per germline (reference sequence). CDR3 in DNA: TGTGCCAGCATCCCTAGCGGGGGTAATGAGCAGTTCTTC. It codes for CASIPSGGNEQFF. Full variable domain (rest looked up from reference TRBV7-9 and TRBJ2-1): DTGVSQNPRHKITKRGQNVTFRCDPISEHNRLYWYRQTLGQGPEFLTYFQNEAQLEKSRLLSDRFSAERPKGSFSTLEIQRTEQGDSAMYLCASIPSGGNEQFFGPGTRLTVL.

The chain links TRBV20-1 to TRBJ1-2, with 12 bases fitting TRBD1. Germline values: CDR1 DFQATT, CDR2 SNEGSKA (reference sequence). J gave up 4 bases and V 2 bases, and 8 bases lay outside the gene matches. This CDR3 is 16 amino acids long. This CDR3 is CSARPGTGGSGYGYTF. CDR3 DNA: TGCAGTGCTAGACCCGGGACAGGGGGCTCGGGCTATGGCTACACCTTC.

In this sample, this clonotype turned up many times. The rearrangement uses TRBV12-3 or TRBV12-4 and TRBJ2-1; 11 nucleotides agree with TRBD2. The CDR3 is 16 residues long. Trimming took 0 bases from V and 4 from J; bases not matched to a gene: 2. CDR3 nucleotides: TGTGCCAGCAGTTTAGCACTAGCGGGGGTATACAATGAGCAGTTCTTC. Its translation: CASSLALAGVYNEQFF.

The V and J genes are TRBV12-3 or TRBV12-4 and TRBJ1-1, with TRBD1 matching 8 bases. Unmatched junction bases numbered 4, after V lost 3 bases and J lost 4 bases. The CDR3 has 14 amino acids. This CDR3 is CASSFQGAVTEAFF. The CDR3 nucleotides read TGTGCCAGCAGTTTCCAGGGGGCTGTCACTGAAGCTTTCTTT.

The chain employs TRBV6-6 and TRBJ2-5, with 9 bases lining up with TRBD1. This CDR3 comprises 16 residues. V was pared by 2 bases and J by 1 base, with 5 bases of the junction left unmatched. Germline CDR1 and CDR2: MNHNY and SVGAGI (reference sequence). DNA for the CDR3: TGTGCCAGCAGTTACACCGGGACAGGGATCCAAGAGACCCAGTACTTC. It encodes CASSYTGTGIQETQYF.

As for this clonotype: The junction does not match germline at one end; this may be a read error. The chain uses TRBV19 and TRBJ1-1, with a tentative D call TRBD1 (6 bases). From germline, CDR1 is LNHDA and CDR2 SQIVND (reference sequence). There are 15 residues in the CDR3. In nucleotides, the CDR3 is TGTGCCAGTAAATTTGGGACAAGATTGAACACTAAAGCTTTCTTT. This gives the protein CASKFGTRLNTKAFF.

The rearrangement joins TRBV12-3 or TRBV12-4 to TRBJ1-2, with a weak D call TRBD1 (6 bases). CDR3 size: 16 residues. V lost 6 bases to trimming and J lost 5 bases, with 22 bases between them. The CDR3 DNA reads as TGTGCCAGCAGCCCATATCACACAGGGTCGAAGTATGGCTACACCTTC. Residues: CASSPYHTGSKYGYTF.

The genes are TRBV2 and TRBJ2-1; D is undetermined. Per germline, CDR1 SNHLY and CDR2 FYNNEI. The CDR3 sequence is 12 residues long. The V gene lost 8 bases and the J gene lost 10 bases, with 15 bases spanning the gap. CDR3 bases: TGTGCCAGCCTTCTGAGACCGCCAGAGCAGTTCTTC. Amino acids: CASLLRPPEQFF.

A few counts support this clonotype. The V call is TRBV28, the J call TRBJ2-7; 13 nucleotides align to TRBD2. V dropped 3 bases and J dropped 1; count of bases not matched to a gene: 12. Looked up from germline, CDR1 is MDHEN and CDR2 is SYDVKM. The CDR3 is 19 residues long. As DNA, the CDR3 is TGTGCCAGCAGTTTCACTGTACGACTAGCGGGGGGCGAGTCCTACGAGCAGTACTTC. As protein: CASSFTVRLAGGESYEQYF.

The chain carries TRBV25-1 and TRBJ1-1; no firm D call. Trimming removed 0 bases from V and 6 bases from J, with 11 bases in between. The CDR3 contains 14 residues. Per germline, CDR1 MGHDK and CDR2 SYGVNS. The CDR3 nucleotides are TGTGCCAGCAGTGAATATTACAGCAACTCTGAAGCTTTCTTT. Translation gives CASSEYYSNSEAFF.

The chain combines TRBV29-1 with TRBJ2-7; tentative D call: TRBD1 (5 bases). This CDR3 region has 13 residues. The V end lost 0 bases, the J end lost 2 bases, and 8 bases lay between the germline ends. Germline V gives CDR1 SQVTM, CDR2 ANQGSEA. DNA of the CDR3: TGCAGCGTTGAAGACGGACAAACCTACGAGCAGTACTTC. It specifies CSVEDGQTYEQYF.